The clone carrying this T cell receptor (beta chain) was picked up many times. The target antigen is unknown. The data are from a study of glioma-infiltrating T cells. Study-level points and caveats: Non-neoplastic patients had below-expected tissue-blood divergence, while all gliomas exceeded expectation. Very few CDR3 sequences were shared between tissue and blood.

This CDR3 is 12 amino acids long. Trimming left V 0 bases short and J 10 bases short, with 8 bases between. CDR1 and CDR2 (germline): SGDLS, YYNGEE. Amplification of TCR alpha and beta CDR3 regions from RNA used iRepertoire nested multiplex PCR. For one-step reverse transcription and amplification, 100-400 ng of tissue mRNA or PBMC total RNA was used. TCRdb itself ran the multiplex PCR reads through MiXCR, one entry per CDR3 protein. The sample yields about 93,000 distinct CDR3 sequences, 35% to 45% seen once. This chain connects TRBV9 to TRBJ2-1; D remains ambiguous. This TCR came from a human donor with low-grade glioma or glioblastoma, undergoing nonglioma brain surgery, or in good health (not recorded which). The sample taken for sequencing was glioma tissue, nonneoplastic brain tissue, or PBMCs (not recorded which). In nucleotides, the CDR3 is TGTGCCAGCAGCGTAGGTGACCGGGAGCAGTTCTTC. Its protein product is CASSVGDREQFF.